This T cell receptor beta chain was retrieved from a study of T-cell reconstitution after alpha-beta-depleted transplantation in children. The study, taken as a whole, reports: From newly produced T cells came most of the T-cell counts and diversity one year after transplant. Several hundred expanded graft clones reportedly supplied alpha-beta T cells about two months after transplant. There were some patients whose high TCRbeta diversity at day 60 came from surviving recipient T cells and thymic progenitors.

The CDR3 covers 13 residues. Germline CDR1 is MNHNS and CDR2 is SASEGT. V lost 3 bases and J 0 bases, leaving 5 bases between the germline ends. There are a few counts of this clonotype. Antigen specificity is unknown. Preparing the TCRbeta library involved the use of unique molecular identifiers. TCRdb re-derived calls from the PCR reads in MiXCR, one entry per CDR3 protein. The repertoire holds 300,000 to 350,000 distinct CDR3 sequences, about a sixth seen once, with about 41% in the top ten. The sequence was collected from a male patient between 2 and 15 years old who had a stem cell transplant for acute lymphoblastic leukemia, so the T cells may come from the graft donor. Material: PBMCs, mostly from graft donor cells, obtained 360 days after TCRalphabeta/CD19-depleted stem cell transplant. V is TRBV6-1 and J is TRBJ1-2, with D uncertain. The CDR3 protein is CASSDYTNYGYTF. CDR3 DNA: TGTGCCAGCAGTGATTACACTAACTATGGCTACACCTTC.